This TCR beta chain was sequenced for a study of CD8+ T cells in alopecia areata. Obtained from alopecia areata patients were lesional scalp punch biopsies along with peripheral blood. As regards this clone: Its antigen is unknown.

After isolation, RNA underwent reverse transcription to generate cDNA as the sequencing template. Only in-frame clones appear in the TCRdb table, and some are missing; sequencing was by immunoSEQ multiplex PCR. The top ten hold over 0.75% of the sample, which has over 110,000 clones, 51% seen once. The V and J ends lost 1 base and 2 bases respectively, with 8 bases between them. Germline V gene data show CDR1 as MNHNS and CDR2 as SASEGT. The CDR3 length is 14 residues. Overall study findings and caveats: Compared with mice, patients displayed less clear TCR sharing, possibly for HLA-related reasons.

This TCR was recovered from a human donor with alopecia areata. The chain joins TRBV6-1 to TRBJ2-5, with D hard to call. The material was CD4+ T cells sorted from blood, obtained at week 0. For the CDR3, the DNA is TGTGCCAGCAGTGAAGGGAGTTGGCAAGAGACCCAGTACTTC. Amino acid sequence: CASSEGSWQETQYF.